Sequencing of this TCR beta chain was carried out in a study of T cell repertoires in cytomegalovirus infection. Study at large: Recently described HLA-C-restricted plus well-studied HLA-B-restricted CMV epitopes were used. Public TCR beta signatures provided an indication of both CMV infection and a matching HLA type.

CDR3 size: 17 residues. Germline lookup yields CDR1 DFQATT and CDR2 SNEGSKA (reference sequence). J lost 3 bases, V lost 0 bases, and 11 bases had no gene match. In the case of this clonotype: Its antigen is undetermined.

Each CDR3 protein is one row after TCRdb ran MiXCR on the reads. Of about 310,000 distinct CDR3 sequences in the sample, roughly 25% were seen once. Study-level points and caveats: Within the response measured ex vivo, HLA-C-restricted CMV-specific TCR beta clonotypes were dominant.

The origin of this receptor is a human donor in good health (CMV status not recorded). Some clones in this sample may be carry-over from other donors' samples. The source was cultured PBMCs, collected from culture after CMV antigen stimulation. The genes are TRBV20-1 and TRBJ1-5, with 7 bases lining up with TRBD1. The CDR3 region is CSARDPLGTATNQPQHF. The CDR3 nucleotides read TGCAGTGCTAGAGATCCCTTGGGGACAGCAACCAATCAGCCCCAGCATTTT.